This T cell receptor (beta chain) was obtained from a study of cytomegalovirus exposure and HLA in healthy donors. Study conclusions and caveats: Being productive about 90% or about 30% of the time was typical of most TCR beta V segments in an earlier analysis. Most TCR sequences were rare, but some public TCRs occurred in many donors. Relative to equally common others, HLA-associated TCR beta chains showed greater clonal expansion in a later analysis.

V shed 4 bases and J shed 4 bases, with 10 bases lying between them. Germline V gene data show CDR1 as SGHTA and CDR2 as FQGNSA. The CDR3 has 14 residues. A word on this clone: Its cognate antigen is unknown.

Use of 60 Vbeta and 13 Jbeta primers characterized the PCR. The authors' processing: Unique TCR beta chains totaled about 73 million in a later count, with around 11 million of them shared. TCRdb's table, derived via immunoSEQ multiplex PCR, lists solely in-frame clones and lacks some. V and J calls and clone size come straight from that table; D and trimming were deduced from the DNA. Among more than 85,000 clones listed, 79% were seen once. The rearrangement links TRBV7-2 to TRBJ2-2, with TRBD1 as a possible D gene (6 bases). This TCR came from a female donor in good health and CMV-seropositive. Specimen: PBMCs. CDR3 residues: CASSSNRATGELFF. CDR3 in DNA: TGTGCCAGCAGCTCAAACAGGGCCACCGGGGAGCTGTTTTTT.